These 2 T cell receptor beta chains came from one sample sequenced in a study of shared clonotypes between healthy human individuals. Profiled with immunoSEQ multiplex PCR; TCRdb holds only in-frame clones, not every one. This table holds tens of thousands of clones, under 65% found once. The source material was memory CD8+ T cells sorted from blood. Noted subset: CD45RO+ cells pooled with CCR7-negative TemRA cells. These receptors came from a man younger than 45 in good health.

The rearrangement uses TRBV7-2 and TRBJ2-1; 8 bases are shared with TRBD1. The CDR3 covers 13 residues. Germline CDR1 SGHTA, CDR2 FQGNSA. With V trimmed by 3 bases and J by 15 bases, 10 bases remained unmatched. CDR3: CASSFGPDRGPFF. Written as DNA, the CDR3 is TGTGCCAGCAGCTTTGGGCCCGACAGGGGTCCGTTCTTC.

This chain connects TRBV7-9 to TRBJ1-1; 8 bases match TRBD1. Germline V gene data show CDR1 as SEHNR and CDR2 as FQNEAQ (reference sequence). Unmatched junction bases numbered 6, after V lost 0 bases and J lost 0 bases. The CDR3 has 17 residues. The CDR3 sequence is CASSLARGQGMNTEAFF. CDR3 DNA: TGTGCCAGCAGCTTAGCCAGGGGGCAAGGCATGAACACTGAAGCTTTCTTT.